This TCR beta chain was captured in a study of blood T cell repertoires in COVID-19. At the level of the study: Italy, Spain and the United States were the sources of the convalescent and acute COVID-19 samples.

This clone was observed a few times. With V trimmed by 4 bases and J by 5 bases, 8 bases remained unmatched. The CDR3 runs to 15 residues. Germline V lookup: CDR1 SGHRS, CDR2 YFSETQ. Using immunoSEQ multiplex PCR, the repertoire was profiled, and TCRdb retains in-frame clones only, with some absent. The top ten clones hold around 10% of a sample with 150,000 or so clones, approximately 83% of them seen once. The chain couples TRBV5-1 to TRBJ1-4; 7 bases are a match to TRBD1. The receptor was derived from an older woman with COVID-19, enrolled during active disease. The sample was peripheral blood. The CDR3 DNA is TGCGCCAGCAGCGCGGGGACAGCAAGAAATGAAAAACTGTTTTTT. Amino acids: CASSAGTARNEKLFF.